This T cell receptor (beta chain) was identified during a study of T cell responses to AZD1222 COVID-19 vaccine. This CDR3 contains 15 residues. V gave up 2 bases and J gave up 3 bases, with 13 bases separating them. Per germline, CDR1 PRHDT and CDR2 FYEKMQ (reference sequence). Assay: immunoSEQ multiplex PCR; the TCRdb copy retains only in-frame clones and omits some. The sample has 130,000 to 150,000 clones, 90% to 95% seen once; the top ten hold 4% to 6%. This specimen was peripheral blood, taken on day 0 of AZD1222 vaccination. This clonotype was obtained from an adult in good health. The chain uses TRBV13 and TRBJ1-1; D might be TRBD1 (5 bases). CDR3 in DNA: TGTGCCAGCAGCTTAAGGTTCTGGGGGGACACTGAAGCTTTCTTT. The encoded protein is CASSLRFWGDTEAFF.